Each of the 31 T cell receptor beta chains below was sequenced from the same sample in a study of tumor-infiltrating lymphocytes in primary liver carcinoma. TCR beta cDNA was made from 400 to 500 ng total RNA with a constant-region primer. What produced the TCR beta libraries was three nested multiplex PCR rounds using slightly modified ARM-PCR. Amplification in the first two PCR rounds was performed using TRBV1-TRBV30 forward primers and a C-beta reverse primer for 10 cycles each. From the multiplex PCR reads, TCRdb called clonotypes with MiXCR, one entry per CDR3 protein. The top ten clones hold roughly 7% of a sample with fewer than 250,000 distinct CDR3 sequences, roughly 61% of them seen once. RNA isolated from unsorted whole blood supplied the blood RNA, with germline DNA also extracted. Source material: peripheral blood. These receptor sequences come from a woman aged 55-70 years with primary liver carcinoma and hepatitis B virus infection.

By proportion, this clonotype is medium-sized. V is TRBV11-2 and J is TRBJ2-1; D unclear. V lost 6 bases and J lost 3, with 9 bases in between. The CDR3 length is 13 residues. Germline CDR1 is SGHAT and CDR2 is FQNNGV. This CDR3 is CASSRENYNEQFF. The CDR3 DNA is TGTGCCAGCAGTCGCGAAAACTACAATGAGCAGTTCTTC.

For this clonotype: A much more abundant neighbour one base away suggests this may be a read error. V and J are TRBV10-1 and TRBJ2-7; D possibly corresponds to TRBD1 (5 bases). The CDR3 sequence is 14 residues long. The V gene lost 8 bases and the J gene lost 4 bases, with 18 bases spanning the gap. Germline CDR1 reads WNHNN; CDR2 reads SYGVQD (reference sequence). The CDR3 is CASPIQTEDYEQYF. CDR3 coding DNA: TGCGCCAGCCCGATTCAGACAGAAGATTACGAGCAGTACTTC.

As concerns this clonotype: Germline is not matched at one junction end, which may reflect a read error. The genes are TRBV18 and TRBJ1-1, with D possibly TRBD1 on 5 matching bases. There are 18 residues in the CDR3. Germline CDR1 is KGHSH and CDR2 is LQKENI. The CDR3 region is CVSSPRVEQWGMNTEAFF. As DNA, the CDR3 is TGTGTCAGCTCACCACGAGTAGAACAGTGGGGGATGAACACTGAAGCTTTCTTT.

CDR3 protein: CASSLVQAYNEQFF. The CDR3 DNA sequence: TGTGCCAGCAGCTTAGTCCAAGCTTACAATGAGCAGTTCTTC. V gene TRBV7-9 combines with J gene TRBJ2-1; D unclear. V gave up 1 base and J gave up 4 bases, with 8 bases separating them. The CDR3 has 14 residues. Germline CDR1 SEHNR, CDR2 FQNEAQ (reference sequence).

CDR3 amino acids: CASSPPPGASGRYNEQFF. Written as DNA, the CDR3 is TGTGCCAGCAGTCCCCCCCCTGGGGCTAGCGGGAGGTACAATGAGCAGTTCTTC. The chain links TRBV28 to TRBJ2-1; TRBD2 aligns across 11 bases. CDR1 and CDR2 (germline): MDHEN, SYDVKM. The J segment lost 4 bases and the V segment lost 5 bases, leaving 13 bases of the junction unmatched. The CDR3 runs 18 residues.

This clonotype was seen at least ten times. This sequence joins TRBV12-2 and TRBJ2-7. TRBV12-2 is a pseudogene. CDR3 length: 14 amino acids. The CDR3 DNA follows: TGTGCAAGTCGCTTATCTCGGAAAAAGTTCGAGCAGTACTTC. Its translation: CASRLSRKKFEQYF.

This clonotype occurred a few times. The chain has TRBV5-1 and TRBJ2-5; D possibly uses TRBD1 or TRBD2 (5 bases each). CDR3 length: 14 amino acids. Germline loops: CDR1 SGHRS, CDR2 YFSETQ. V was clipped by 0 bases and J by 3 bases, with 9 bases between them. CDR3 protein: CASSLAGAEETQYF. In DNA, the CDR3 is TGCGCCAGCAGCTTGGCCGGGGCAGAAGAGACCCAGTACTTC.

The chain recombines TRBV11-3 with TRBJ2-7, with 9 bases fitting TRBD2. The length of the CDR3 is 15 residues. After removal of 7 bases from V and 5 bases from J, the junction contained 12 bases not matched to a gene. CDR1 is SGHNT, CDR2 YENEEA, per germline. This CDR3 reads CASNSGASGNHEQYF. CDR3 nucleotides: TGTGCCAGCAACTCAGGAGCTAGCGGGAACCACGAGCAGTACTTC.

Of note for this clonotype: A much larger clone sits a single nucleotide away, making a read error possible. The chain carries TRBV12-3 or TRBV12-4 and TRBJ2-3; D gene unclear. There are 14 residues in the CDR3. Between the trimmed V and J ends, which lost 1 base and 11 bases, there was a span of 16 bases. The CDR3 loop reads CASSLVLGSYMQYF. The CDR3 nucleotides read TGTGCCAGCAGTTTAGTACTCGGATCCTATATGCAGTATTTT.

A remark on this clonotype: This may stem from a read error, because a much larger clone lies one nucleotide away. CDR3 DNA sequence: TGCGCCAGCATGAGGCTCCTGGACACTGAAGCTTTCTTT. Amino acids: CASMRLLDTEAFF. The J gene is TRBJ1-1, the V gene TRBV10-2; D not certain. The germline gives CDR1 WSHSY, CDR2 SAAADI. V dropped 7 bases and J dropped 3 bases, with 12 bases sitting between them. This CDR3 region has 13 residues.

The chain recombines TRBV7-3 with TRBJ2-1; TRBD2 matches at 11 bases. J gave up 4 bases and V 5 bases, and 7 bases lay outside the gene matches. The CDR3 has 16 amino acids. The V gene's germline CDR1 is SGHTA and CDR2 FQGTGA. CDR3 protein: CASSPIAGGGYNEQFF. The CDR3 DNA reads TGTGCCAGCAGCCCAATAGCGGGAGGGGGATACAATGAGCAGTTCTTC.

This clonotype was seen a few times. This may arise from a read error, as a much more abundant clone is one base away. This chain uses TRBV11-3 with TRBJ1-2; D is unresolved. This CDR3 region has 15 residues. Germline CDR1 SGHNT, CDR2 YENEEA. The CDR3 sequence is CASSPKENPNYDYTF. The DNA of the CDR3 is TGTGCCAGCAGCCCAAAAGAGAATCCTAACTATGACTACACCTTC.

V is TRBV5-6 and J is TRBJ2-7; D possibly corresponds to TRBD2 (6 bases). CDR3 length: 14 residues. Trimming removed 4 bases at V and 7 bases at J, with 18 bases between. Germline V lookup: CDR1 SGHDT, CDR2 YYEEEE. The CDR3 is CASSPPGYRGEQYF. CDR3 coding DNA: TGTGCCAGCAGCCCTCCAGGGTATCGGGGGGAGCAGTACTTC.

As regards this clonotype: Likely a read error: the CDR3 ends without its conserved phenylalanine or tryptophan. The chain has TRBV4-1 and TRBJ1-2; TRBD1 is a possible D gene (5 bases). This CDR3 has 16 residues. Germline V gives CDR1 MGHRA, CDR2 YSYEKL. The V gene lost 2 bases and the J gene lost 3 bases, with 16 bases spanning the gap. The CDR3 loop is CASSQPRHGAYYGYTI. CDR3 in DNA: TGCGCCAGCAGCCAACCCCGACATGGGGCTTACTATGGCTACACCATA.

Only one count was recorded for this clonotype. A much larger clonotype is one base distant, so this may be a read error. The chain joins TRBV6-1 to TRBJ2-1; a weak D match, TRBD2 (5 bases). Trimming cost V 3 bases and J 6 bases, with 18 bases left between them. Germline values: CDR1 MNHNS, CDR2 SASEGT. This CDR3 is 16 amino acids long. The CDR3 reads CASSDPLVGVRNEQFF. The CDR3 nucleotides read TGTGCCAGCAGTGACCCCCTAGTGGGAGTTCGCAATGAGCAGTTCTTC.

The V gene is TRBV7-9, the J gene TRBJ2-7, with no clear D. Deletions cut 1 base from V and 0 bases from J, with 10 bases between. The CDR3 runs 15 residues. Germline values: CDR1 SEHNR, CDR2 FQNEAQ (reference sequence). The CDR3 sequence is CASSLEPIFSYEQYF. CDR3 sequence (DNA): TGTGCCAGCAGCTTAGAACCGATCTTCTCCTACGAGCAGTACTTC.

Comments on this clonotype: A much larger clone sits a single nucleotide away, making a read error possible. The chain joins TRBV10-1 to TRBJ2-2, with TRBD1 as a possible D gene (6 bases). Germline lookup yields CDR1 WNHNN and CDR2 SYGVQD (reference sequence). The CDR3 is 17 residues long. The CDR3: CASNESRDITNTGELFF. CDR3 in DNA: TGCGCCAGCAATGAGTCCCGGGACATAACGAACACCGGGGAGCTGTTTTTT.

For this clonotype: A much more abundant neighbour one base away suggests this may be a read error. As the CDR3 is not closed by the conserved phenylalanine or tryptophan, this likely results from a read error. This chain links TRBV12-3 or TRBV12-4 with TRBJ1-2; 11 bases match TRBD1. This CDR3 has 15 residues. V gave up 6 bases and J gave up 4 bases; unmatched junction bases: 7. The chain's CDR3 is CASSPGTGGGYGYTL. The CDR3 DNA reads TGTGCCAGCAGCCCCGGGACAGGGGGAGGCTATGGCTACACCCTC.

The chain joins TRBV28 to TRBJ1-2; no definite D call. Between the trimmed V and J ends, which lost 6 bases and 1 base, there was a span of 6 bases. Germline CDR1 is MDHEN and CDR2 is SYDVKM. The CDR3 is 12 amino acids. CDR3 protein: CASRSVNYGYTF. CDR3 sequence (DNA): TGTGCCAGCAGATCTGTTAACTATGGCTACACCTTC.

Ten or more counts support this clonotype. The rearrangement uses TRBV5-4 and TRBJ2-3; D is tentatively TRBD1 or TRBD2 (5 bases each). Germline-derived CDR1 and CDR2 are SGHNT and YYREEE (reference sequence). Trimming removed 3 bases at V and 1 base at J, with 15 bases between. The length of the CDR3 is 16 residues. CDR3 residues: CASSSLNRDGTDTQYF. CDR3 DNA: TGTGCCAGCAGCTCCCTGAACCGGGACGGCACAGATACGCAGTATTTT. The full variable domain, with the rest looked up from reference TRBV5-4 and TRBJ2-3, is ETGVTQSPTHLIKTRGQQVTLRCSSQSGHNTVSWYQQALGQGPQFIFQYYREEENGRGNFPPRFSGLQFPNYSSELNVNALELDDSALYLCASSSLNRDGTDTQYFGPGTRLTVL.

On this clonotype itself: One base away lies a much larger clone, so this may be a sequencing read error. V gene TRBV6-1 combines with J gene TRBJ1-5, with a possible D match to TRBD1 (5 bases). Per germline, CDR1 MNHNS and CDR2 SASEGT. CDR3 size: 16 residues. CDR3 DNA: TGTGCCAGCAATGAACATCCGTTAGGGGCTAATGAGCGCCAGCATTTT. Encoded protein: CASNEHPLGANERQHF.

As concerns this clonotype: One base away lies a much larger clone, so this may be a sequencing read error. The V gene is TRBV10-1, the J gene TRBJ2-3, with D maybe TRBD2 (5 bases). CDR3 size: 16 residues. Germline V gives CDR1 WNHNN, CDR2 SYGVQD (reference sequence). CDR3 DNA: TGCGCCAGCAGTGAGTCAACTGCTAGCAGCACAGATATGCAGTATTTT. Translating it yields CASSESTASSTDMQYF.

Here the CDR3 reads CASSRVANTIYF. The CDR3 DNA sequence: TGTGCCAGCAGCCGCGTCGCAAACACCATATATTTT. The rearrangement joins TRBV5-6 to TRBJ1-3; no firm D call. The V gene lost 4 bases and the J gene lost 6 bases, with 8 bases spanning the gap. The V gene's germline CDR1 is SGHDT and CDR2 YYEEEE. CDR3 length: 12 residues.

The chain links TRBV18 to TRBJ1-1; TRBD1 matches at 8 bases. CDR1 and CDR2 from the germline V gene are KGHSH and LQKENI. This CDR3 has 16 residues. The V gene end was trimmed by 1 base and the J gene end by 3 bases; junction bases not matched to a gene: 7. The DNA for the CDR3 is TGTGCCAGCTCACCACGGATTCAGGGGGCGGACACTGAAGCTTTCTTT. It yields the protein CASSPRIQGADTEAFF.

This clonotype came up once. The chain couples TRBV28 to TRBJ2-7; D gene uncertain. The CDR3 spans 14 residues. Germline V lookup: CDR1 MDHEN, CDR2 SYDVKM. The ends were cut back, 6 bases at V and 1 base at J, with 13 bases in the middle. This CDR3 reads CASSSRPTSYEQYF. The CDR3 coding sequence is TGTGCCAGCAGCTCACGCCCCACTTCCTACGAGCAGTACTTC.

Worth noting for this clonotype: Just one base apart from a much larger clone, this may be a read error. The CDR3 nucleotides are TGTGCCAGCAGCCGGGGGGAGGACCACGTGCAGTACTTC. Amino acids: CASSRGEDHVQYF. This chain connects TRBV5-4 to TRBJ2-7, with TRBD2 identical over 7 bases. Unmatched junction bases numbered 10, after V lost 4 bases and J lost 9 bases. There are 13 residues in the CDR3. The germline gives CDR1 SGHNT, CDR2 YYREEE (reference sequence). The full variable domain, completed using reference TRBV5-4 and TRBJ2-7, is ETGVTQSPTHLIKTRGQQVTLRCSSQSGHNTVSWYQQALGQGPQFIFQYYREEENGRGNFPPRFSGLQFPNYSSELNVNALELDDSALYLCASSRGEDHVQYFGPGTRLTVT.

To note about this clonotype: One junction end disagrees with the germline gene, perhaps due to a read error. This sequence joins TRBV4-1 and TRBJ1-5; the D is unclear. This CDR3 has 15 residues. Germline lookup yields CDR1 MGHRA and CDR2 YSYEKL. CDR3 nucleotides: TGCGCCAGCGGCCAATTGGAAGGCGCAAATCAGCCCCAGCATTTT. It yields the protein CASGQLEGANQPQHF.

Remarks on this clonotype: A read error may produce the germline difference seen at one junction end. The chain joins TRBV11-2 to TRBJ2-7; D remains ambiguous. From germline, CDR1 is SGHAT and CDR2 FQNNGV. This CDR3 region has 14 residues. CDR3 protein: CASSLSPIHYEQYF. Here the CDR3 DNA reads TGTGCCAGCAGCTTGTCTCCTATACATTACGAACAGTACTTC.

Remarks on this clonotype: A much larger clone lies a single base off, so this may be a read error. The chain has TRBV5-4 and TRBJ2-5, with a tentative D call TRBD1 (5 bases). The CDR3 extends over 13 amino acids. The germline V gene encodes CDR1 SGHNT and CDR2 YYREEE (reference sequence). In nucleotides, the CDR3 is TGTGCCTGCAGCTTGGCAGGGTTGGAGACCCAGTACTTC. It yields the protein CACSLAGLETQYF.

In its sample, this clonotype was seen a few times. V is TRBV6-5 and J is TRBJ2-3; D is unresolved. V gave up 2 bases and J gave up 2 bases, with 8 bases separating them. The CDR3 covers 14 residues. CDR1 and CDR2 (germline): MNHEY, SVGAGI. The DNA for the CDR3 is TGTGCCAGCAGTTACGGGTACTCCACAGATACGCAGTATTTT. This encodes CASSYGYSTDTQYF.

In regard to this clonotype: This may arise from a read error, as a much more abundant clone is one base away. CDR3 bases: TGTGCCAGCAGTTTAAGTCAGGGGAATCAGTCCCAGCATTTT. Its protein product is CASSLSQGNQSQHF. The chain combines TRBV12-3 or TRBV12-4 with TRBJ1-5; a possible D gene is TRBD1 (6 bases). This CDR3 region has 14 residues.